This TCR beta chain was recorded in a study of blood T cell repertoires in COVID-19. Study information: Sites across the United States, Italy and Spain contributed samples from acute and convalescent COVID-19.

The V and J ends lost 6 bases and 4 bases respectively, with 15 bases between them. CDR1 MNHEY and CDR2 SVGAGI come from the germline V gene. The CDR3 is made up of 14 amino acids. How the authors handled the data: For nucleated cells, counts were estimated from reference gene primer amplification. Produced via immunoSEQ multiplex PCR; TCRdb's table is partial and in-frame only. That table is the source of V, J and clone size, and D and trimming were worked out from the DNA. The table shows under 150,000 clones, with around 82% occurring only once. This TCR was sampled from a woman in her fifties or sixties with acute or convalescent COVID-19. V is TRBV6-5 and J is TRBJ1-2; D may be TRBD1 (6 bases). Source material: peripheral blood. The CDR3 region is CASRLTDRTYGYTF. DNA of the CDR3: TGTGCCAGCAGACTTACCGACAGGACCTATGGCTACACCTTC.